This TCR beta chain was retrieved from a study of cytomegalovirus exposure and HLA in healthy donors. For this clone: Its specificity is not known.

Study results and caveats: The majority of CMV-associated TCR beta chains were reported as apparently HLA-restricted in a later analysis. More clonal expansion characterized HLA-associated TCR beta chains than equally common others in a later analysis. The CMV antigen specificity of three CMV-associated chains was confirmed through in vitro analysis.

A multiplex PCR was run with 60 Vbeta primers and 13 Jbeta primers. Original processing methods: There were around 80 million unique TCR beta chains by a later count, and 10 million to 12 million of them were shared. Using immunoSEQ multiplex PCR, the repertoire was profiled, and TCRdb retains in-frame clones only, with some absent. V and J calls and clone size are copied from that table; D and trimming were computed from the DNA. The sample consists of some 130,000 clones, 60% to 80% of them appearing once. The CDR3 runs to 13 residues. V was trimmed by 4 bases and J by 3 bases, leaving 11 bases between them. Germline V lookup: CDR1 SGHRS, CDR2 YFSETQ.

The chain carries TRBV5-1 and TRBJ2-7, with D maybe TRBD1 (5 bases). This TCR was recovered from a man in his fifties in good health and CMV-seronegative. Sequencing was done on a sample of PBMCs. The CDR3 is CASSPTGYYEQYF. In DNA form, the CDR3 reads TGCGCCAGCAGCCCTACAGGATACTACGAGCAGTACTTC.